This TCR beta chain was retrieved from a study of memory CD4+ T cells and cytomegalovirus serostatus. Germline trimming cut 3 bases from V and 2 bases from J; bases unmatched to any gene: 3. CDR3 size: 15 residues. Germline values: CDR1 LNHDA, CDR2 SQIVND (reference sequence). This clone was counted between two and nine times. As yet, its antigen is unknown. Authors' analysis steps: After removing out-of-frame reads, millions of distinct TCRbeta sequences remained. TCRdb keeps only in-frame clones here, not all; method: immunoSEQ multiplex PCR. V, J and clone size derive from that table, while D and trimming were established from the DNA sequence. Of 25,000 to 35,000 clones in the sample, about 80% were seen once. Findings and limits, study-wide: CD4+ memory repertoires contained about 40% of the 164 reported CMV TCRbeta sequences.

The sort gate was single viable CD3+CD4+CD8-CD45RO+ cells for memory CD4+ T cells. CMV serostatus came from serum IgG against pp150, pp28, p38, p52. Positive selection with CD4 microbeads enriched total CD4+ T cells. The sample comprised memory CD4+ T cells from blood. The clonotype comes from an adult in good health and CMV-seronegative. The V gene is TRBV19, the J gene TRBJ1-5, with 8 bases identical to TRBD1. CDR3 loop: CASSMEGQGNQPQHF. The CDR3 DNA sequence: TGTGCCAGTAGTATGGAGGGACAGGGCAATCAGCCCCAGCATTTT. The complete variable domain, with remaining parts taken from reference TRBV19 and TRBJ1-5, reads DGGITQSPKYLFRKEGQNVTLSCEQNLNHDAMYWYRQDPGQGLRLIYYSQIVNDFQKGDIAEGYSVSREKKESFPLTVTSAQKNPTAFYLCASSMEGQGNQPQHFGDGTRLSIL.